A selection of T cell receptor beta chains follows, all from one sample in a study of regulatory T cells in long-lasting Graves disease. MiXCR, run by TCRdb on the multiplex PCR reads, gives a single entry per CDR3 protein. The sample includes 320,000 or so distinct CDR3 sequences, about a sixth of them seen just once. Material: peripheral blood mononuclear cells (PBMCs), obtained at new diagnosis, from a patient treated with antithyroid drugs. The receptors come from a female donor with Graves disease. Both conserved end residues are part of each CDR3. A D gene is named only where the DNA matches it firmly. Rows give clone size only sometimes, using once, few, many, or a class for an expanded clone.

CDR3aa | CDR3nt | abundance | v_gene | d_gene | j_gene
CASSIGGGRGWADTQYF | TGTGCCAGTAGTATCGGAGGCGGCAGGGGCTGGGCAGATACGCAGTATTTT | few | TRBV19 | - | TRBJ2-3
CASSPDRGYGYTF | TGTGCCAGCAGTCCTGACAGGGGCTATGGCTACACCTTC | many | TRBV12-3/TRBV12-4 | TRBD1 | TRBJ1-2
CASRKRFDEKLFF | TGTGCCAGCAGGAAAAGGTTTGATGAAAAACTGTTTTTT | many | TRBV6-1 | - | TRBJ1-4
CASSELGTSGGYEQYF | TGCGCCAGCAGTGAGCTCGGGACTAGCGGGGGGTACGAGCAGTACTTC | - | TRBV10-2 | TRBD2 | TRBJ2-7
CASRNSPIRTMNTEAFF | TGTGCCAGCAGAAATTCCCCTATACGTACCATGAACACTGAAGCTTTCTTT | many | TRBV27 | - | TRBJ1-1
CASRWDRDTDTQYF | TGTGCCAGCAGGTGGGACAGGGACACAGATACGCAGTATTTT | many | TRBV12-3/TRBV12-4 | TRBD1 | TRBJ2-3
CASSLPTGTSRPYNEQFF | TGCGCCAGCAGCTTGCCGACCGGGACTAGCCGCCCCTACAATGAGCAGTTCTTC | many | TRBV5-1 | TRBD2 | TRBJ2-1
CASSITQGLDRDEQFF | TGTGCCAGTAGTATAACACAAGGACTAGATCGGGATGAGCAGTTCTTC | many | TRBV19 | TRBD2 | TRBJ2-1
CASSLLREQYF | TGTGCCAGCAGTTTGTTACGGGAGCAGTACTTC | many | TRBV12-3/TRBV12-4 | - | TRBJ2-7
CASSPQGYEQFF | TGTGCCAGCAGCCCCCAGGGCTATGAGCAGTTCTTC | - | TRBV7-2 | - | TRBJ2-1
CASSVGVPNGNTQYF | TGTGCCAGCAGCGTAGGTGTCCCGAACGGGAATACGCAGTATTTT | few | TRBV9 | - | TRBJ2-3
CASSTILGSTDTQYF | TGTGCCAGCTCAACAATTTTGGGGAGCACAGATACGCAGTATTTT | many | TRBV2 | - | TRBJ2-3
CASSFLSGRPSYNEQFF | TGTGCCAGCAGCTTCCTTAGCGGGAGGCCATCCTACAATGAGCAGTTCTTC | few | TRBV6-1 | TRBD2 | TRBJ2-1
CASSPGGGLAAKNIQYF | TGTGCCAGCAGCCCTGGGGGCGGACTCGCGGCCAAAAACATTCAGTACTTC | many | TRBV12-3/TRBV12-4 | - | TRBJ2-4
CASTHREGAMNTEAFF | TGTGCCAGCACCCACCGGGAGGGGGCAATGAACACTGAAGCTTTCTTT | - | TRBV6-1 | TRBD1 | TRBJ1-1
CSARDLTSGTMETQYF | TGCAGTGCTAGAGATTTGACTAGCGGGACGATGGAGACCCAGTACTTC | few | TRBV20-1 | TRBD2 | TRBJ2-5
CASSLNSGEGQPQHF | TGTGCCAGCAGCTTAAATAGCGGGGAGGGTCAGCCCCAGCATTTT | few | TRBV11-3 | - | TRBJ1-5
CASGSSYNEQFF | TGTGCCAGCGGGAGCTCCTACAATGAGCAGTTCTTC | many | TRBV2 | - | TRBJ2-1
CANSFWGELNTEAFF | TGTGCCAACAGCTTTTGGGGGGAACTGAACACTGAAGCTTTCTTT | once | TRBV14 | - | TRBJ1-1
CASSSPGGTAYNEQFF | TGCGCCAGCAGCTCACCCGGCGGGACAGCCTACAATGAGCAGTTCTTC | - | TRBV5-1 | - | TRBJ2-1
CASSVPLSDSNTEAFF | TGTGCCAGCAGCGTCCCCCTATCGGACTCTAACACTGAAGCTTTCTTT | - | TRBV9 | - | TRBJ1-1
CATSDPGLAETQYF | TGTGCCACCAGTGACCCTGGACTAGCGGAGACCCAGTACTTC | - | TRBV24-1 | TRBD2 | TRBJ2-5
CASIRYEQYF | TGTGCCAGCATCCGCTACGAGCAGTACTTC | many | TRBV6-8 | - | TRBJ2-7
CASSPPNYRTVGDTQYF | TGTGCCAGCTCACCACCGAATTACAGAACCGTAGGAGATACGCAGTATTTT | few | TRBV18 | - | TRBJ2-3
CAWKSSDISYEQYF | TGTGCCTGGAAGAGTTCGGATATCTCCTACGAGCAGTACTTC | - | TRBV30 | - | TRBJ2-7
CASTLYDQETQYF | TGTGCCAGCACCCTCTACGACCAAGAGACCCAGTACTTC | many | TRBV28 | - | TRBJ2-5